These 17 T cell receptor beta chains came from one sample sequenced in a study of T cell changes during pregnancy in multiple sclerosis. The method was immunoSEQ multiplex PCR; TCRdb's version includes in-frame clones alone and lacks a portion of them. Of about 12,000 clones detected, about four fifths appear once; the ten largest clones hold 11%. Here the sequenced sample was CD8+ T cells from peripheral blood mononuclear cells, taken after pregnancy. These receptors were obtained from a female donor in good health, enrolled as a control in a pregnancy study.

The rearrangement joins TRBV5-4 to TRBJ2-3, with 11 bases that match TRBD2. V lost 1 base to trimming and J lost 6 bases; unmatched junction nucleotides: 4. Germline V CDR1 and CDR2: SGHNT, YYREEE (reference sequence). CDR3 length: 15 amino acids. The CDR3 is CASSLIGTSGDTQYF. In DNA, the CDR3 is TGTGCCAGCAGCTTGATCGGGACTAGCGGCGATACGCAGTATTTT.

By share, this clone ranks as medium-sized. The rearrangement links TRBV7-9 to TRBJ2-7, with TRBD2 matching 10 bases. The CDR3 runs 15 residues. The V and J ends lost 4 bases and 2 bases, in that order; junction bases with no gene match: 5. From germline, CDR1 is SEHNR and CDR2 FQNEAQ (reference sequence). The CDR3 reads CASSSTAGGPYEQYF. In DNA, the CDR3 is TGTGCCAGCAGCTCCACAGCGGGAGGGCCCTACGAGCAGTACTTC.

This chain uses TRBV11-3 with TRBJ2-7, with 7 nucleotides matching TRBD2. Looked up from germline, CDR1 is SGHNT and CDR2 is YENEEA. The CDR3 is made up of 14 amino acids. Unmatched junction bases numbered 8, after V lost 4 bases and J lost 5 bases. The CDR3 coding sequence is TGTGCCAGCAGCTCGGGGGGTCTCCTCCACGAGCAGTACTTC. Translated: CASSSGGLLHEQYF.

V and J are TRBV19 and TRBJ1-4; D unresolved. The CDR3 is 17 residues long. With 3 bases removed from V and 3 bases from J, the gap between germline ends came to 17 bases. Germline-derived CDR1 and CDR2 are LNHDA and SQIVND (reference sequence). CDR3 amino acids: CASSMALWQRPNEKLFF. The DNA of the CDR3 is TGTGCCAGTAGTATGGCCCTCTGGCAGCGGCCTAATGAAAAACTGTTTTTT.

J is TRBJ2-2 and V is TRBV5-1, with D uncertain. The germline CDR1 and CDR2 sequences are SGHRS and YFSETQ. The CDR3 is made up of 17 amino acids. V shed 1 base and J shed 5 bases, with 18 bases lying between them. The CDR3 coding sequence is TGCGCCAGCAGCTTGCCCTGGGTAGCTGTCGGTACCGGGGAGCTGTTTTTT. This codes for CASSLPWVAVGTGELFF.

This clone was found a few times. This chain links TRBV4-1 with TRBJ1-6; TRBD1 is a possible D gene (6 bases). CDR1 and CDR2 from the germline V gene are MGHRA and YSYEKL. The CDR3 extends over 15 amino acids. V lost 0 bases, J lost 7 bases, and 10 bases lay in between. CDR3 amino acids: CASSQEGGLNSPLHF. DNA for the CDR3: TGCGCCAGCAGCCAAGAAGGGGGATTGAATTCACCCCTCCACTTT.

CDR3: CASSCPRLTLTSEETQYF. CDR3 bases: TGTGCCAGCAGTTGCCCACGCCTGACCCTGACTAGCGAGGAGACCCAGTACTTC. The rearrangement links TRBV27 to TRBJ2-5; TRBD2 matches at 8 bases. V lost 4 bases and J lost 5; bases outside the gene matches: 18. The CDR3 is made up of 18 amino acids. Germline V lookup: CDR1 MNHEY, CDR2 SMNVEV (reference sequence).

This clone was detected a few times. The rearrangement uses TRBV6-1 and TRBJ2-2, with 8 bases identical to TRBD1. From germline, CDR1 is MNHNS and CDR2 SASEGT. The CDR3 length is 16 residues. The V segment lost 0 bases and the J segment 5 bases; nucleotides outside the gene matches: 5. The CDR3 here is CASSEAAGGFTGELFF. The CDR3, as DNA: TGTGCCAGCAGTGAAGCGGCAGGGGGCTTTACCGGGGAGCTGTTTTTT.

This clone was seen once. The chain recombines TRBV6-4 with TRBJ2-1; weak D call: TRBD2 (7 bases). V gave up 4 bases and J gave up 7 bases, with 17 bases separating them. The germline gives CDR1 MRHNA, CDR2 SNTAGT. This CDR3 has 15 amino acids. The DNA for the CDR3 is TGTGCCAGCAGTGTGGGAGCGGAGGGGGGGAATGAGCAGTTCTTC. Translation: CASSVGAEGGNEQFF.

The chain couples TRBV7-3 to TRBJ2-1, with D possibly matching TRBD2 (5 bases). The CDR3 spans 13 residues. From germline, CDR1 is SGHTA and CDR2 FQGTGA. Trimming stripped 8 bases from V and 3 bases from J, with 11 bases between. CDR3 DNA sequence: TGTGCCAGCGGTAGCGCAAACTACAATGAGCAGTTCTTC. This sequence encodes CASGSANYNEQFF. The whole variable domain, filled in from reference TRBV7-3 and TRBJ2-1, reads GAGVSQTPSNKVTEKGKYVELRCDPISGHTALYWYRQSLGQGPEFLIYFQGTGAADDSGLPNDRFFAVRPEGSVSTLKIQRTERGDSAVYLCASGSANYNEQFFGPGTRLTVL.

This clone occurred a few times. This chain connects TRBV6-6 to TRBJ2-1; 9 bases line up with TRBD2. V lost 5 bases to trimming and J lost 3 bases; unmatched junction nucleotides: 5. The CDR3 runs to 15 residues. Germline V lookup: CDR1 MNHNY, CDR2 SVGAGI (reference sequence). The CDR3 nucleotides are TGTGCCAGCAGTGAGTCTAGCGGGGACTACAATGAGCAGTTCTTC. It encodes CASSESSGDYNEQFF.

The chain couples TRBV23-1 to TRBJ1-5; no clear D gene. TRBV23-1 is flagged as an ORF with uncertain function. This CDR3 has 15 amino acids. V was clipped by 3 bases and J by 0 bases, with 9 bases between them. The CDR3 DNA is TGCGCCAGCAGTCACTGGGCCCATAGCAATCAGCCCCAGCATTTT. Its protein product is CASSHWAHSNQPQHF.

This rearrangement joins TRBV19 to TRBJ2-5; 9 bases fit TRBD1. CDR3 length equals 13 residues. The V gene's germline CDR1 is LNHDA and CDR2 SQIVND (reference sequence). With V trimmed by 5 bases and J by 3 bases, 1 base remained unmatched. CDR3 in DNA: TGTGCCAGTAGTGACAGGGGGGAAGAGACCCAGTACTTC. This codes for CASSDRGEETQYF.

The gene calls are TRBV27 and TRBJ1-1, with unresolved D. This CDR3 contains 11 residues. CDR1 MNHEY and CDR2 SMNVEV come from the germline V gene (reference sequence). V lost 6 bases, J lost 4 bases, and 6 bases lay in between. Written as DNA, the CDR3 is TGTGCCAGCAGGTGGGCCACTGAAGCTTTCTTT. The encoded protein is CASRWATEAFF.

The sample holds a few counts of this clone. This rearrangement joins TRBV10-3 to TRBJ1-1; D may be TRBD1 (6 bases). The CDR3 loop spans 15 amino acids. V was trimmed by 6 bases and J by 11 bases, leaving 25 bases between them. Germline CDR1 is ENHRY and CDR2 is SYGVKD. The CDR3 DNA reads TGTGCCATCAGGGCCTTCTCAGGGGCACAATTCGGTGCTTTCTTT. Translating it yields CAIRAFSGAQFGAFF.

V usage is TRBV23-1 and J usage is TRBJ2-1; 7 nucleotides align to TRBD1. TRBV23-1 is classed as an ORF, of uncertain function. V trimming: 0 bases; J trimming: 4 bases; junction bases outside the gene matches: 9. This CDR3 has 17 residues. CDR3 coding DNA: TGCGCCAGCAGTCAATCCGGGACAGCGAATATTTACAATGAGCAGTTCTTC. Its translation: CASSQSGTANIYNEQFF.

The rearrangement joins TRBV7-9 to TRBJ2-2; D not resolved. The CDR3 is 14 residues long. V was trimmed by 7 bases and J by 0 bases, leaving 9 bases between them. Germline V gene data show CDR1 as SEHNR and CDR2 as FQNEAQ (reference sequence). CDR3 sequence: CASTVSANTGELFF. CDR3 nucleotide sequence: TGTGCCAGCACCGTTAGTGCGAACACCGGGGAGCTGTTTTTT.